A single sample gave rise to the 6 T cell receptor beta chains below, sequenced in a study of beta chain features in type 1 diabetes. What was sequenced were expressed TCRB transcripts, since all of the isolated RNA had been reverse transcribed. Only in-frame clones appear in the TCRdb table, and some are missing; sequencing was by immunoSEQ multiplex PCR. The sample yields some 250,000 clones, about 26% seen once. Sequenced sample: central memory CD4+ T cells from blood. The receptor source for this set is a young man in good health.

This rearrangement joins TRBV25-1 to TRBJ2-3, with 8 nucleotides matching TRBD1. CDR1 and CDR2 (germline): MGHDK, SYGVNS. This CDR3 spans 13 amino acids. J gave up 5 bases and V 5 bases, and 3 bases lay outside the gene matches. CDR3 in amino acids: CASSTTGGDTQYF. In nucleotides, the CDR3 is TGTGCCAGCAGTACTACAGGGGGAGATACGCAGTATTTT.

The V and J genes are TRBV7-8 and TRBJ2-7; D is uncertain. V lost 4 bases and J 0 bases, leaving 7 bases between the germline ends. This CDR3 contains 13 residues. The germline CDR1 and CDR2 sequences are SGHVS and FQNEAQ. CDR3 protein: CASSSLSSYEQYF. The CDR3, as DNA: TGTGCCAGCAGCTCCCTCTCCTCCTACGAGCAGTACTTC.

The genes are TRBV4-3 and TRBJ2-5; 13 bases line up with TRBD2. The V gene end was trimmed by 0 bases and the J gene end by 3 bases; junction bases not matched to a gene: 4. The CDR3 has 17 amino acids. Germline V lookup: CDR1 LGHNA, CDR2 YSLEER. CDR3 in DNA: TGCGCCAGCAGCCAAGAGAGGGGACTAGCGGGAAAAGAGACCCAGTACTTC. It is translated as CASSQERGLAGKETQYF.

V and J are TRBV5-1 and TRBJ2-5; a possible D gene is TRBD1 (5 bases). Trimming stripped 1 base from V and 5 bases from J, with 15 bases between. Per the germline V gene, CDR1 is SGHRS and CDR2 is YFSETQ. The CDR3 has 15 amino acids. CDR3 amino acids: CASSLSGPNRETQYF. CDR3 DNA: TGCGCCAGCAGCTTGTCCGGGCCCAACAGGGAGACCCAGTACTTC.

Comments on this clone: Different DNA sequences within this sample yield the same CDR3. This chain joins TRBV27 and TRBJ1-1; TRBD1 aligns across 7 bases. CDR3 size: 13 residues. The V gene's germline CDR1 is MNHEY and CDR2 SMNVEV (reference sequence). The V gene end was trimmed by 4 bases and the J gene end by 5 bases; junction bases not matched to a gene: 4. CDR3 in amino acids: CASSYRGVTEAFF. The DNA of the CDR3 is TGTGCCAGCAGTTACAGGGGAGTGACTGAAGCTTTCTTT.

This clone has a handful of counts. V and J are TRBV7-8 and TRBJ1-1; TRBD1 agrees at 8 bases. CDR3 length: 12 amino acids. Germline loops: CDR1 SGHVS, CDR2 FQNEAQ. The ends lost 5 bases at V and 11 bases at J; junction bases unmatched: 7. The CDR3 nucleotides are TGTGCCAGCAGCCCGACAGGGGTGGATGCTTTCTTT. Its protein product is CASSPTGVDAFF.